What follows describes a single T cell receptor beta chain. The antigen remains unidentified. Libraries for TCRalpha and TCRbeta carried sample barcodes and unique molecular identifiers via 5'RACE. A single record per CDR3 protein comes from TCRdb applying MiXCR to the 5' RACE reads. The profile shows 450,000 to 700,000 distinct CDR3 sequences, over 15% of them singletons. This entry is derived from a study of T-cell memory formation after mild COVID-19. Study context: TCR clusters showed largely donor specificity.

This CDR3 is built from 15 residues. Germline-derived CDR1 and CDR2 are SNHLY and FYNNEI. V dropped 3 bases and J dropped 0 bases, with 10 bases sitting between them. Findings and caveats of the study: The study found balanced CD4/CD8 in clones contracting day 15 to 85 and a CD4+ lean in later expanders. CD4+ clones that contracted lay mainly in CM and EM; CD8+ ones lay in EMRA.

This TCR was recovered from an adult woman who had mild COVID-19 (a few samples of this study predate the infection). Cell type and time point are not known. Sample: PBMCs or a T cell subset sorted from them (not recorded which). The rearrangement links TRBV2 to TRBJ2-3; unclear D gene. This chain's CDR3 is CASSDVGLSTDTQYF. The CDR3 bases are TGTGCCAGCAGTGATGTGGGCCTTAGCACAGATACGCAGTATTTT.